This T cell receptor (beta chain) stems from a study of shared clonotypes between healthy human individuals (dated by TCRdb to 2020 to 2021). Regarding the complete study: The cohort comprised two women and a few men aged 18 to 49 years. Blood TCR repertoires of 5 or 6 healthy adults were deeply sequenced to estimate repertoire size and the extent of clonotype sharing between individuals. Libraries were prepared and TCR repertoires were sequenced by different laboratories using diverse techniques, in order to increase sequencing depth and limit assay-specific biases. For each donor, CD4 naive and CD4 memory were each run on three plates, CD8 naive on two plates, and CD8 memory on one plate. Per donor, leukapheresis produced somewhere between about 0.94 and 9 billion PBMCs. Study-level results and caveats: Naive subsets generally had larger estimated clonotype richness than memory subsets did. When a handful of donors were compared, the shared fraction of clonotypes was 5% to 6.5% for naive CD4, about 4% for naive CD8, roughly 2.3% for memory CD4, and around 0.37% for memory CD8. Sampling was restricted to blood, and TCR repertoires in tissues likely differ from the TCR repertoires found in blood. Higher generation probabilities were observed for clonotypes shared by all four sorted-subset donors than for non-shared clonotypes. Because the study included only a small number of donors, the genetic and exposure-history diversity represented was limited. Incomplete sequencing was indicated by rarefaction of sorted-subset datasets, despite the large sequencing depth. Based on pairwise subsampling, the degree of clonotype sharing among donors was expected to be affected by sequencing depth.

Using the deep immunoSEQ assay, multiplex PCR amplified TCR CDR3 regions from genomic DNA. Extracted genomic DNA from each cell subset was distributed evenly across all wells of several immunoSEQ 96-well plates, and each plate was treated as a replicate. Each replicate PCR for sorted subsets received around 210 ng genomic DNA, equal to around 32,000 T cell genomes. Purified libraries were quantified with a Qubit 3.0 fluorometer, sized on a Bioanalyzer 2100, and re-quantified with the KAPA Library Quantification kit. Every immunoSEQ 96-well plate was sequenced on a separate single-read 150-cycle Illumina NextSeq 550 flow cell. As for how the authors treated the data: Because the immunoSEQ output held only junctional sequences and lacked quality scores, the filtering could not match the filtering applied to full-length reads. Sequences were annotated with PyIR, a Python wrapper for IgBLAST v1.9, and V/J genes and CDR3 were assigned using IMGT germline references. Reads with weak V/J assignments (E-value above 1e-6), missing CDR3, stop codons, out-of-frame junctions, or ambiguous translated residues were removed. V3J clonotypes were defined as sequences sharing the same inferred V gene, J gene, and CDR3 amino acid sequence. The percentage overlap between two repertoires was calculated by dividing the number of shared unique clonotypes by the size of the smaller repertoire. Richness of each repertoire was evaluated using RTK rarefaction, the Chao1 estimator, and Recon v2.1 estimates of unobserved clonotypes. For all TCRbeta clonotypes obtained by the gDNA method from four donors, generation probabilities were computed with OLGA. TCRdb carries this immuneACCESS record with in-frame sequences only. Its versions omit some clonotypes, under half of them owing to an unresolved V gene in the studies checked, with the rest unexplained. From that table come the V and J calls and clone size; the DNA was used to work out D and trimming. This sample has some 2,100,000 clones in its table, and 95% of those were observed once. Around 0.13% of the sample is taken by the ten largest.

About this clone: Its antigen has not been determined. Per-nucleotide qualities are absent, and no much larger clonotype sits a single base away.

The germline V gene supplies CDR1 LGHNA and CDR2 YNFKEQ. V trim: 4 bases; J trim: 7 bases; unmatched bases: 6. The CDR3, from cysteine to phenylalanine, totals 17 residues. Solely the CDR3 DNA is kept, with 51 bases framed from the first base. The donors were healthy, HIV-negative adults who had no recently reported acute infections or vaccinations. Only Caucasian adults living in Nashville, Tennessee, USA were represented among the donors. CD4+ T cells were enriched by magnetic negative selection; naive cells were then positively selected on CD45RA, and the negative fraction formed the memory subset. Blood was collected by leukapheresis, and PBMCs were isolated by Ficoll-Histopaque density gradient centrifugation and then cryopreserved in liquid nitrogen vapor phase. Analytical flow cytometry was used to check the purity and quantity of each magnetically sorted T cell population. Genomic DNA was isolated from every sorted fraction and measured by UV absorbance on a Nanodrop 2000c.

The receptor comes from a young man in good health. Sequencing was done on a sample of naive CD4+ T cells sorted from blood. In the paper's terms, the cell subset or site label means: CD45RA+ positively selected. Here the chain combines TRBV4-2 and TRBJ2-2; 16 of the junction bases match TRBD2. This receptor has the CDR3 CASSPGLAGGPVGELFF. The DNA is TGTGCCAGCAGCCCGGGACTAGCGGGGGGGCCGGTCGGGGAGCTGTTTTTT.